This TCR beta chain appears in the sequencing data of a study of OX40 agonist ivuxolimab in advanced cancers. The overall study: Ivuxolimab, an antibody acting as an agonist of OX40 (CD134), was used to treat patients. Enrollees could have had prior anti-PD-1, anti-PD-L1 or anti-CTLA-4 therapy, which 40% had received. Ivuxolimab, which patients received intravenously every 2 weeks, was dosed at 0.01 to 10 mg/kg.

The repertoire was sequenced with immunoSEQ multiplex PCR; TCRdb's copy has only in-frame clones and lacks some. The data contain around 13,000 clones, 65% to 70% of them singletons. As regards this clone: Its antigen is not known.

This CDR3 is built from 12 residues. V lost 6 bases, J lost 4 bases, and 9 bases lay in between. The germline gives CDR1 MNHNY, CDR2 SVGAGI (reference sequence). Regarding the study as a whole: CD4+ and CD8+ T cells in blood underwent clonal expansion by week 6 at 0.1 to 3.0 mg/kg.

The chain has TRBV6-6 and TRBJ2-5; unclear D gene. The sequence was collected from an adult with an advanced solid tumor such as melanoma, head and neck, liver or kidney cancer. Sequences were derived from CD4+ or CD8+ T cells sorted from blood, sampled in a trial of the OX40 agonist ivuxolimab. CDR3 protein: CASSSDGETQYF. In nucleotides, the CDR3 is TGTGCCAGCAGCTCGGACGGAGAGACCCAGTACTTC.